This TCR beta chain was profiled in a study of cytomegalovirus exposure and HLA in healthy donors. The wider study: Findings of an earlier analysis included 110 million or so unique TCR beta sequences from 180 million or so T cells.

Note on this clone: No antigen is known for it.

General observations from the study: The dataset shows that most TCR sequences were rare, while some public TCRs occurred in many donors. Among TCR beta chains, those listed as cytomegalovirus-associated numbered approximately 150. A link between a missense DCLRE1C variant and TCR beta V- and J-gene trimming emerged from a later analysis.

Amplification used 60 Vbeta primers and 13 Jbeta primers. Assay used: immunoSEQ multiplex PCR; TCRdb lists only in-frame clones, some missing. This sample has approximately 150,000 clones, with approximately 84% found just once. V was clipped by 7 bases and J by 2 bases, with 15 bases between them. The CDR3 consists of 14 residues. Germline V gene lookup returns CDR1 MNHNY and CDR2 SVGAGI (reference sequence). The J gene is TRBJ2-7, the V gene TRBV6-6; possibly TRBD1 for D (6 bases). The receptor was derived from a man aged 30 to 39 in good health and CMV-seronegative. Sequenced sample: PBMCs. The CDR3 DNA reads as TGTGCCAGCACCCCACGGCGGACAGCCTACGAGCAGTACTTC. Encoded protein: CASTPRRTAYEQYF.